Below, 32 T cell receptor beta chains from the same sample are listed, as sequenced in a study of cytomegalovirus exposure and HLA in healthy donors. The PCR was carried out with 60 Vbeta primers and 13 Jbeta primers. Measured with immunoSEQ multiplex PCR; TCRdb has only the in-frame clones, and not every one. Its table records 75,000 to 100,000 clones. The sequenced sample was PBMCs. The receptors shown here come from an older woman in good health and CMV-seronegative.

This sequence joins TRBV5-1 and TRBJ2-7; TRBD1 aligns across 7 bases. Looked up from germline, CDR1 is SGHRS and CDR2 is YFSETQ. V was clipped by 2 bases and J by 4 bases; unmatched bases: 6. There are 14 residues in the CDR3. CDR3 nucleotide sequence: TGCGCCAGCAGCTTCTCGGGACAGCCATACGAGCAGTACTTC. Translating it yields CASSFSGQPYEQYF.

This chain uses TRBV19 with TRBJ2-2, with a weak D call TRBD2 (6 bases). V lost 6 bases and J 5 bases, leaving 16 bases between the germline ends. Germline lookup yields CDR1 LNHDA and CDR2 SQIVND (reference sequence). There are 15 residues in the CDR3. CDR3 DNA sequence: TGTGCCAGTAGCCGCCCGAGCGCGGGGACCGGGGAGCTGTTTTTT. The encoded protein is CASSRPSAGTGELFF.

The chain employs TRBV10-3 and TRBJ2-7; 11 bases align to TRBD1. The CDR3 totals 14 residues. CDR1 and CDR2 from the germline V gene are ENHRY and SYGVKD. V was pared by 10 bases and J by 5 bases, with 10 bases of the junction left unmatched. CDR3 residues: CATQGQGASHEQYF. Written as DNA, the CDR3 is TGTGCCACCCAAGGACAGGGGGCTAGCCACGAGCAGTACTTC.

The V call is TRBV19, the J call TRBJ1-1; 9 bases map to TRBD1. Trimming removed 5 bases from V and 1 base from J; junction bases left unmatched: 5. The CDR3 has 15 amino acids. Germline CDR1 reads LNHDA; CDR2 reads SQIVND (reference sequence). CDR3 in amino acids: CASSVQGAPNTEAFF. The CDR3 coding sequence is TGTGCCAGTAGTGTACAGGGGGCGCCGAACACTGAAGCTTTCTTT.

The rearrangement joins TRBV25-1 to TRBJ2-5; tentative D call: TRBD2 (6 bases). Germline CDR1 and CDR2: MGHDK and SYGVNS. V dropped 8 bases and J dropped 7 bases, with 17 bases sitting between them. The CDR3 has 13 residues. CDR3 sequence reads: CASAMPGEGTQYF. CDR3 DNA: TGTGCCAGCGCAATGCCGGGGGAAGGGACCCAGTACTTC.

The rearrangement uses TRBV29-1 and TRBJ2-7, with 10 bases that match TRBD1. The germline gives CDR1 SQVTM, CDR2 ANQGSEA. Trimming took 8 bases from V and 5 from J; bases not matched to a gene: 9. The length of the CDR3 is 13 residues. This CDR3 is CSTPGTGAHEQYF. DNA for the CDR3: TGCAGCACCCCCGGGACAGGGGCTCACGAGCAGTACTTC.

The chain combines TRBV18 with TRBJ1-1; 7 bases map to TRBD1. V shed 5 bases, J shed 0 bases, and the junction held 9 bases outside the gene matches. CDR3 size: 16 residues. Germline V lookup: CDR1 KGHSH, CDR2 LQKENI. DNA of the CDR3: TGTGCCAGCTCAGACAGGGTTATGGGGATGAACACTGAAGCTTTCTTT. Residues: CASSDRVMGMNTEAFF.

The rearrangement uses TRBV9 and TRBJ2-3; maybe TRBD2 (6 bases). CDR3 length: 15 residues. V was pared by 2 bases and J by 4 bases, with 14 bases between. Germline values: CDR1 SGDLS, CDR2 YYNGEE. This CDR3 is CASSVGGTGADTQYF. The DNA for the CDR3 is TGTGCCAGCAGCGTTGGCGGGACGGGGGCAGATACGCAGTATTTT.

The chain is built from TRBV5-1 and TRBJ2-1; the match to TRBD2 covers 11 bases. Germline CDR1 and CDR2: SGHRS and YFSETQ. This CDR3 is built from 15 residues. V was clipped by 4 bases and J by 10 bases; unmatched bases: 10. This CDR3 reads CASSKIAGGPGEQFF. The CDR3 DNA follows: TGCGCCAGCAGCAAGATAGCGGGAGGGCCAGGGGAGCAGTTCTTC.

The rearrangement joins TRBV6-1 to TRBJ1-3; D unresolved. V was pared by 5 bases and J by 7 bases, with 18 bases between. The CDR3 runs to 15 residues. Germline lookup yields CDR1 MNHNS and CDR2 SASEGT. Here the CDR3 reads CASSSAGGKRNTIYF. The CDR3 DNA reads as TGTGCCAGCAGTTCCGCCGGAGGTAAACGGAACACCATATATTTT.

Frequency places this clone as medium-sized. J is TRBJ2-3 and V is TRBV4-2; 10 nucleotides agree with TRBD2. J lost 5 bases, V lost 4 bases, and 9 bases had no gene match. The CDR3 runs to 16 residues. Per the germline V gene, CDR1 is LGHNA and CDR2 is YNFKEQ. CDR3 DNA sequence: TGTGCCAGCAGCCCCGCCCTAGCGGGAGCCGGAGATACGCAGTATTTT. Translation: CASSPALAGAGDTQYF.

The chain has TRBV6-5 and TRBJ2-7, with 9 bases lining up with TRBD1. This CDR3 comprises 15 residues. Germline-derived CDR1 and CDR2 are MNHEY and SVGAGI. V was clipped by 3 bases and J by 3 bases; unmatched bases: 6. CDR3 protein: CASSYKGQGFYEQYF. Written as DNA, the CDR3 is TGTGCCAGCAGTTATAAGGGACAGGGCTTCTACGAGCAGTACTTC.

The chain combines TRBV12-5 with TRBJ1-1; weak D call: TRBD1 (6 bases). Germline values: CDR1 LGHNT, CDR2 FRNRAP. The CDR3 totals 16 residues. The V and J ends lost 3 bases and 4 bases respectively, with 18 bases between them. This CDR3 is CASGLVGSGQSTEAFF. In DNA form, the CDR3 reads TGTGCTAGTGGTTTAGTAGGCTCGGGACAATCCACTGAAGCTTTCTTT.

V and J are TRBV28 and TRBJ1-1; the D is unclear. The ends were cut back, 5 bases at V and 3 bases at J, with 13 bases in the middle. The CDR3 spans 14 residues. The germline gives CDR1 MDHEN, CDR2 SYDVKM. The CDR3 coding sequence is TGTGCCAGCAGTACTATATTTCCGGACACTGAAGCTTTCTTT. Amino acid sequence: CASSTIFPDTEAFF.

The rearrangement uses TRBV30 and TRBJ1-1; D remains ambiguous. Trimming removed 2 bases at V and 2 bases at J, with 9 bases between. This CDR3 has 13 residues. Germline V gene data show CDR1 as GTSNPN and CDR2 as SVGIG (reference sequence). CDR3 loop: CAWSSTFNTEAFF. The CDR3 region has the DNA TGTGCCTGGAGTAGCACTTTCAACACTGAAGCTTTCTTT.

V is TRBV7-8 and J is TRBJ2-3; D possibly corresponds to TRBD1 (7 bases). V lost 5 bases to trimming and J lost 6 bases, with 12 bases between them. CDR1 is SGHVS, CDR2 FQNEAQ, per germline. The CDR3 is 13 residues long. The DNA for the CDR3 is TGTGCCAGCAGCCGTCCAGGGGGGGATACGCAGTATTTT. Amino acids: CASSRPGGDTQYF.

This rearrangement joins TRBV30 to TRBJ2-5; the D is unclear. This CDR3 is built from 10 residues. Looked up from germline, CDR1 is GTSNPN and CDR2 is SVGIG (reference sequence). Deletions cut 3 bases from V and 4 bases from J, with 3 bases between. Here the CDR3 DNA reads TGTGCCTGGAGCCTAGAGACCCAGTACTTC. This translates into CAWSLETQYF.

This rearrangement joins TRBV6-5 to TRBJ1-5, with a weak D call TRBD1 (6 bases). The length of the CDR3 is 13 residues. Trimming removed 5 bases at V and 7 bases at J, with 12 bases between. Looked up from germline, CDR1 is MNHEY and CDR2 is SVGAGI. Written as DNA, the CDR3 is TGTGCCAGCAGTATACAGGGTGGGCAGCCCCAGCATTTT. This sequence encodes CASSIQGGQPQHF.

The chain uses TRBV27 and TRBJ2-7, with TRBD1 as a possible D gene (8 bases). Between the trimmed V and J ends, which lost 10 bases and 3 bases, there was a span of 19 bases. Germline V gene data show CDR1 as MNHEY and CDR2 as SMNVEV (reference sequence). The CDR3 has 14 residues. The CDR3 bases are TGTGCCACCTCAGGGGGCGGGAGAGGCTACGAGCAGTACTTC. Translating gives CATSGGGRGYEQYF.

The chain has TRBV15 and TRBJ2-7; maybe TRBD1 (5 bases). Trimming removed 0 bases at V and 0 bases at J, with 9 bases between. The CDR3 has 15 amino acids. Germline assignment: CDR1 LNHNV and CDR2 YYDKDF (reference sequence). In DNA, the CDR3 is TGTGCCACCAGCAGAGACCGACAGAACTCCTACGAGCAGTACTTC. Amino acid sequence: CATSRDRQNSYEQYF.

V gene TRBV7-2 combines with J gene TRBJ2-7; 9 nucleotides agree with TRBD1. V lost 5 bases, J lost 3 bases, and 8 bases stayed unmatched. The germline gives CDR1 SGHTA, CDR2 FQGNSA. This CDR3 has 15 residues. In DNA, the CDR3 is TGTGCCAGCAGCCCCGAGACAGGGGGTAGCTACGAGCAGTACTTC. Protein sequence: CASSPETGGSYEQYF.

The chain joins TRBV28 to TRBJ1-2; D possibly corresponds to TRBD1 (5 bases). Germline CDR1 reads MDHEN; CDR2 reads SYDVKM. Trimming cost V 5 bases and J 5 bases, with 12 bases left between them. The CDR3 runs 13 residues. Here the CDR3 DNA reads TGTGCCAGCAGTCAGGGTTATCTTTATGGCTACACCTTC. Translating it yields CASSQGYLYGYTF.

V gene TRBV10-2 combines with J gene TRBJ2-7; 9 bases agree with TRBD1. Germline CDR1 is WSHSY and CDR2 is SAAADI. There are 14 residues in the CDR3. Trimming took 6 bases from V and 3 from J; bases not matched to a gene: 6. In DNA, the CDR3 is TGCGCCAGCAGCGGACAGGGGACTTTCTACGAGCAGTACTTC. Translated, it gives CASSGQGTFYEQYF.

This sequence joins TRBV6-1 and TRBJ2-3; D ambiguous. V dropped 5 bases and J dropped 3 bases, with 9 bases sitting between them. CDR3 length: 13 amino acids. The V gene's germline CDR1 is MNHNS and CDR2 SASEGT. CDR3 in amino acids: CASSRSRTDTQYF. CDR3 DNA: TGTGCCAGCAGTCGATCCAGGACAGATACGCAGTATTTT.

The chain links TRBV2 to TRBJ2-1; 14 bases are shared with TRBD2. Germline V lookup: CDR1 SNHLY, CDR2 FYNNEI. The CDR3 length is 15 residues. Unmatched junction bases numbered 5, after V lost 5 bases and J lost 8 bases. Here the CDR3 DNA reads TGTGCCAGCAGTCCAGGACTAGCGGGAGGACATGAGCAGTTCTTC. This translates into CASSPGLAGGHEQFF. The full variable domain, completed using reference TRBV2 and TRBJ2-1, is EPEVTQTPSHQVTQMGQEVILRCVPISNHLYFYWYRQILGQKVEFLVSFYNNEISEKSEIFDDQFSVERPDGSNFTLKIRSTKLEDSAMYFCASSPGLAGGHEQFFGPGTRLTVL.

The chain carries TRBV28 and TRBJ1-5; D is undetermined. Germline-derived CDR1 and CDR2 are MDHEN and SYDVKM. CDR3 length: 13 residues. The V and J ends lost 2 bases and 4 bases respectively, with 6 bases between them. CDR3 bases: TGTGCCAGCAGTTTACCTACGAATCAGCCCCAGCATTTT. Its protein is CASSLPTNQPQHF. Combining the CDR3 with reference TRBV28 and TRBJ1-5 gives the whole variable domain DVKVTQSSRYLVKRTGEKVFLECVQDMDHENMFWYRQDPGLGLRLIYFSYDVKMKEKGDIPEGYSVSREKKERFSLILESASTNQTSMYLCASSLPTNQPQHFGDGTRLSIL.

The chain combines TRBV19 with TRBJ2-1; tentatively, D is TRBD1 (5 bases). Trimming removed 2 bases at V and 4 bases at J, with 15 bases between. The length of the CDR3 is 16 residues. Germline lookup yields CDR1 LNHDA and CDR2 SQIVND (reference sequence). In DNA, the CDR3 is TGTGCCAGTAGTATATCTCCCGGACACGAATACAATGAGCAGTTCTTC. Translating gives CASSISPGHEYNEQFF.

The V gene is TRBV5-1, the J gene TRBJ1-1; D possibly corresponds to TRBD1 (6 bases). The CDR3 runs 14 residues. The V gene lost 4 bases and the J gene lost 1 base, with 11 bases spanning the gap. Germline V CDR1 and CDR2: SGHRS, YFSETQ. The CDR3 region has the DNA TGCGCCAGCAGCGTGGGGGGCCGGAACACTGAAGCTTTCTTT. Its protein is CASSVGGRNTEAFF.

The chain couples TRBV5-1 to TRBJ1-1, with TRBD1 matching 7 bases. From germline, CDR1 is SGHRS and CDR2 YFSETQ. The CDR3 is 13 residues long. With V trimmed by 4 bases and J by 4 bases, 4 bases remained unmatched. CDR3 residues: CASSVGQSTEAFF. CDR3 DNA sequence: TGCGCCAGCAGCGTGGGACAGAGCACTGAAGCTTTCTTT.

In DNA, the CDR3 is TGTGCCAGTAGTTCGGGACAGGGATCTAATGAAAAACTGTTTTTT. Its translation: CASSSGQGSNEKLFF. The rearrangement links TRBV19 to TRBJ1-4; the match to TRBD1 covers 9 bases. V shed 5 bases, J shed 3 bases, and the junction held 4 bases outside the gene matches. The CDR3 consists of 15 residues. CDR1 and CDR2 (germline): LNHDA, SQIVND (reference sequence). Supplemented by reference TRBV19 and TRBJ1-4, the full variable domain reads DGGITQSPKYLFRKEGQNVTLSCEQNLNHDAMYWYRQDPGQGLRLIYYSQIVNDFQKGDIAEGYSVSREKKESFPLTVTSAQKNPTAFYLCASSSGQGSNEKLFFGSGTQLSVL.

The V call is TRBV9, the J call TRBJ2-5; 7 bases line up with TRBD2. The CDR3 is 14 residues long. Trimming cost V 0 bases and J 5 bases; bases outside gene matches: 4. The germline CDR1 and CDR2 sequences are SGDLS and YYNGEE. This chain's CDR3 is CASSVGISGETQYF. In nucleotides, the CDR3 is TGTGCCAGCAGCGTAGGAATTAGCGGGGAGACCCAGTACTTC.

CDR3 DNA sequence: TGTGCCAGTAGTACCTCATCAGCGGGATCCACAGATACGCAGTATTTT. It yields the protein CASSTSSAGSTDTQYF. The gene calls are TRBV19 and TRBJ2-3; 7 bases align to TRBD2. V gave up 4 bases and J gave up 2 bases; unmatched junction bases: 9. Germline V gene sequence: CDR1 LNHDA, CDR2 SQIVND (reference sequence). The CDR3 has 16 residues. The full variable domain, with the rest looked up from reference TRBV19 and TRBJ2-3, is DGGITQSPKYLFRKEGQNVTLSCEQNLNHDAMYWYRQDPGQGLRLIYYSQIVNDFQKGDIAEGYSVSREKKESFPLTVTSAQKNPTAFYLCASSTSSAGSTDTQYFGPGTRLTVL.